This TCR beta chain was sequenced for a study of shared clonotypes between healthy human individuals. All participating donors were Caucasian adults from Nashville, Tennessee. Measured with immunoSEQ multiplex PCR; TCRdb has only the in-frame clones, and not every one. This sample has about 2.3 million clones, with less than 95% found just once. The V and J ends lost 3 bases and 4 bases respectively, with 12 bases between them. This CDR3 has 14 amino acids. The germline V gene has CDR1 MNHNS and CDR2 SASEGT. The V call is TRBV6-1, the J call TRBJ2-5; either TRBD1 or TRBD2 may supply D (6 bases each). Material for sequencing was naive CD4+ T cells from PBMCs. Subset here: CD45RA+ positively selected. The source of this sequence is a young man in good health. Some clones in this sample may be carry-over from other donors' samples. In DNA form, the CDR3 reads TGTGCCAGCAGTGAGACCAGGGGAGGAGAGACCCAGTACTTC. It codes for CASSETRGGETQYF.